The clone carrying this T cell receptor beta chain turned up a few times. V lost 4 bases and J lost 5, with 12 bases in between. The CDR3 is 14 amino acids. The germline gives CDR1 MNHNY, CDR2 SVGAGI (reference sequence). The data derive from a study of Ad26.COV2.S vaccination and SARS-CoV-2 variants. The protocol was immunoSEQ multiplex PCR, while the TCRdb copy is restricted to in-frame clones and leaves out a portion. The repertoire holds hundreds of thousands of clones, with roughly 90% as singletons. Treatment indicated: 15 to 20 received Ad26.COV2.S at low or high dose, single or two shots; a few received placebo; per-sample allocation not given. Sampling was done on day 63 after the first vaccine or placebo injection.

This TCR was sampled from a person between 18 and 60 years old who received the Ad26.COV2.S COVID-19 vaccine or a placebo. The genes are TRBV6-6 and TRBJ1-5; D unresolved. This sample comprised peripheral blood, obtained in a trial of Ad26.COV2.S vaccine versus placebo. CDR3 loop: CASSSGQRDQPQHF. CDR3 in DNA: TGTGCCAGCAGTTCCGGTCAGCGCGATCAGCCCCAGCATTTT.